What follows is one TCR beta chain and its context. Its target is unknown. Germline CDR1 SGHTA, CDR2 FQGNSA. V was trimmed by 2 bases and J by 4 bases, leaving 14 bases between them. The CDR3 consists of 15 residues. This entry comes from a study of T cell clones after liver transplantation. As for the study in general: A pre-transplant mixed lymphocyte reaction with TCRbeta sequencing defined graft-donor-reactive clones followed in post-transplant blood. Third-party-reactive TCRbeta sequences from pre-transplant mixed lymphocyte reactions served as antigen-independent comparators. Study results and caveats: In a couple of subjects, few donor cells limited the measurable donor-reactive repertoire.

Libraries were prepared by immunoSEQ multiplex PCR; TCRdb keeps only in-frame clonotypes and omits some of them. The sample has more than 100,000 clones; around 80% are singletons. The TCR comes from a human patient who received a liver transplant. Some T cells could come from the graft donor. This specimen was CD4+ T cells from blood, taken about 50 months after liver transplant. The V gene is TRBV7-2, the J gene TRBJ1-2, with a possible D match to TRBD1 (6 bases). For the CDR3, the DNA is TGTGCCAGCAGCTTAAGCACAGGGCAGGGCTATGGCTACACCTTC. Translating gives CASSLSTGQGYGYTF. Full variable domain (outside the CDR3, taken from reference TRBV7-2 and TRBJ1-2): GAGVSQSPSNKVTEKGKDVELRCDPISGHTALYWYRQSLGQGLEFLIYFQGNSAPDKSGLPSDRFSAERTGGSVSTLTIQRTQQEDSAVYLCASSLSTGQGYGYTFGSGTRLTVV.